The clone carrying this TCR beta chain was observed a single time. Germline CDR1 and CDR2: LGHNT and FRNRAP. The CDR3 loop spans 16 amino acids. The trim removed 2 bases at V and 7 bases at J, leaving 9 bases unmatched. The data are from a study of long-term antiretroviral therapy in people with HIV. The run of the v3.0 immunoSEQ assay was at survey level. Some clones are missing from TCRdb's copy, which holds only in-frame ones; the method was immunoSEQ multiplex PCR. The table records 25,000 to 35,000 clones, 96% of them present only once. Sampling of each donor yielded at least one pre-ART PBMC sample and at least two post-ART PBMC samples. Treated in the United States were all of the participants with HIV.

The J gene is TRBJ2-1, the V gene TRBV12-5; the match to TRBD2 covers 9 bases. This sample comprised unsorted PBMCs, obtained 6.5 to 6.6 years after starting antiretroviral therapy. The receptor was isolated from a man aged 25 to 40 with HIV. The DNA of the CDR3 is TGTGCTAGTGGTTTGAATTCTCGCGGGGGGGCTAATGAGCAGTTCTTC. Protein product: CASGLNSRGGANEQFF.